The rows below give T cell receptor beta chains drawn from one sample of a study of response to subunit inactivated influenza vaccine. TCRdb processed the RT-PCR reads anew with MiXCR; each CDR3 protein has one entry. The data hold about 620,000 distinct CDR3 sequences, with around 11% observed a single time. These data were likewise used in another study, on T cells expressing NK-cell markers.

The sequencing here drew on PBMCs from blood, taken on the day of vaccination. The receptors were sampled from a man between 50 and 59 years old who received an inactivated influenza vaccine. The CDR3 runs from the conserved cysteine through the conserved F or W. A D gene is named only where the DNA matches it firmly. Some rows mark clone size as missing; the rest say once, few, many or name a class of expanded clone.

D	V	J	size	length	CDR3	DNA
TRBD1	TRBV9	TRBJ2-7	many	15	CASSVVSQGVNEQYF	TGTGCCAGCAGCGTAGTGTCCCAGGGGGTCAACGAGCAGTACTTC
TRBD2	TRBV4-3	TRBJ2-5	-	17	CASSQDWLAGPQETQYF	TGCGCCAGCAGCCAAGATTGGCTAGCGGGGCCCCAAGAGACCCAGTACTTC
-	TRBV12-3/TRBV12-4	TRBJ1-2	-	13	CASNAGLRHGYTF	TGTGCCAGCAACGCGGGACTCAGGCATGGCTACACCTTC
TRBD1	TRBV5-6	TRBJ2-1	few	14	CASSPGQYPDEQFF	TGTGCCAGCAGCCCGGGACAGTACCCCGATGAGCAGTTCTTC
-	TRBV5-1	TRBJ2-3	few	15	CASSWGSSRTDTQYF	TGCGCCAGCAGCTGGGGGAGTTCACGCACAGATACGCAGTATTTT
TRBD2	TRBV20-1	TRBJ2-5	-	15	CSARGPGPGLGTQYF	TGCAGTGCTAGAGGCCCGGGACCCGGACTAGGGACCCAGTACTTC
-	TRBV7-3	TRBJ2-5	few	15	CASSPNGLWRETQYF	TGTGCCAGCAGCCCGAACGGACTCTGGAGGGAGACCCAGTACTTC
TRBD1	TRBV28	TRBJ1-5	-	16	CASSTRTGGYNQPQHF	TGTGCCAGCAGCACAAGGACAGGGGGATACAATCAGCCCCAGCATTTT
-	TRBV12-3/TRBV12-4	TRBJ1-6	-	13	CASSLFPNSPLHF	TGTGCCAGCAGTTTGTTCCCCAATTCACCCCTCCACTTT
TRBD1	TRBV29-1	TRBJ2-5	-	13	CTIGQGARETQYF	TGCACTATTGGACAGGGGGCACGAGAGACCCAGTACTTC
-	TRBV7-2	TRBJ2-7	-	14	CASSLRTLPYEQYF	TGTGCCAGCAGCCTTCGGACCCTCCCCTACGAGCAGTACTTC
TRBD2	TRBV20-1	TRBJ2-7	-	14	CSASLAGGLQEQYF	TGCAGTGCTAGTCTAGCGGGGGGTCTTCAGGAGCAGTACTTC
-	TRBV20-1	TRBJ2-5	once	14	CSVPLDWYQETQYF	TGCAGTGTTCCATTAGACTGGTACCAAGAGACCCAGTACTTC
-	TRBV12-3/TRBV12-4	TRBJ2-1	few	12	CASSREPPEQFF	TGTGCCAGCAGCCGAGAGCCGCCCGAGCAGTTCTTC
-	TRBV7-9	TRBJ2-5	-	14	CASRPSGISETQYF	TGTGCCAGCAGGCCCTCGGGGATTTCGGAGACCCAGTACTTC
-	TRBV28	TRBJ1-2	few	15	CASRVSGPFNYGYTF	TGTGCCAGCAGGGTGTCGGGTCCCTTTAACTATGGCTACACCTTC
TRBD1	TRBV4-2	TRBJ2-2	-	17	CASSFHPGQTNAGELFF	TGTGCCAGCAGCTTCCACCCGGGACAGACGAACGCCGGGGAGCTGTTTTTT
TRBD2	TRBV20-1	TRBJ2-1	many	15	CSAYPTSGSYNEQFF	TGCAGTGCCTACCCGACTAGCGGGAGTTACAATGAGCAGTTCTTC
-	TRBV28	TRBJ2-1	few	16	CASSPRGRSNYNEQFF	TGTGCCAGCAGTCCCCGGGGGCGGAGTAACTACAATGAGCAGTTCTTC
TRBD1	TRBV3-1	TRBJ2-1	few	12	CASSHDRAEQFF	TGTGCCAGCAGCCACGACAGGGCGGAGCAGTTCTTC
TRBD2	TRBV11-2	TRBJ2-2	-	14	CASSFGGITGELFF	TGTGCCAGCAGCTTCGGGGGGATCACCGGGGAGCTGTTTTTT
-	TRBV12-3/TRBV12-4	TRBJ2-4	-	12	CASSRSGNIQYF	TGTGCCAGCAGCCGGTCCGGGAACATTCAGTACTTC
TRBD2	TRBV5-1	TRBJ2-3	-	15	CASSFGSGRTDTQYF	TGCGCCAGCAGCTTCGGGAGCGGGAGGACCGATACGCAGTATTTT
-	TRBV10-3	TRBJ2-1	-	12	CAISDRENEQFF	TGTGCCATCAGTGACAGGGAGAATGAGCAGTTCTTC
-	TRBV9	TRBJ2-7	few	15	CASSVENRDTYEQYF	TGTGCCAGCAGCGTAGAGAACAGGGATACCTACGAGCAGTACTTC
-	TRBV10-2	TRBJ2-2	-	15	CASTEPWQNTGELFF	TGCGCCAGCACCGAGCCGTGGCAGAACACCGGGGAGCTGTTTTTT
-	TRBV19	TRBJ2-2	few	18	CASSIWLALELYTGELFF	TGTGCCAGTAGTATTTGGTTAGCGCTGGAGTTATACACCGGGGAGCTGTTTTTT
TRBD2	TRBV7-6	TRBJ2-1	few	15	CASSSGRGSWDEQFF	TGTGCCAGCAGTAGCGGGAGAGGTTCATGGGATGAGCAGTTCTTC
TRBD2	TRBV7-2	TRBJ2-3	-	15	CASSRAGGRIDTQYF	TGTGCCAGCAGCAGAGCGGGGGGGCGGATAGATACGCAGTATTTT
-	TRBV3-1	TRBJ2-1	-	14	CASSHSKSVNEQFF	TGTGCCAGCAGCCATAGCAAGTCTGTAAATGAGCAGTTCTTC
-	TRBV2	TRBJ2-1	-	14	CASRELRGYNEQFF	TGTGCCAGCAGGGAGTTACGGGGGTACAATGAGCAGTTCTTC
-	TRBV20-1	TRBJ2-7	-	19	CSARDPLTRTLTGIYEQYF	TGCAGTGCTAGAGATCCCCTGACTCGAACTTTGACGGGGATCTACGAGCAGTACTTC
TRBD1	TRBV12-3/TRBV12-4	TRBJ2-7	many	14	CASSPPIRQGEQYF	TGTGCCAGCAGCCCCCCTATAAGACAGGGAGAGCAGTACTTC
TRBD1	TRBV29-1	TRBJ1-1	-	14	CSVDRDRDRTEAFF	TGCAGCGTTGACCGGGACAGGGATCGCACTGAAGCTTTCTTT
-	TRBV7-2	TRBJ1-1	few	15	CASSPAGGLGTEAFF	TGTGCCAGCAGCCCAGCCGGAGGGTTAGGCACTGAAGCTTTCTTT
-	TRBV20-1	TRBJ2-4	-	15	CSASRPLGAKNIQYF	TGCAGTGCTAGCCGTCCCCTGGGGGCCAAAAACATTCAGTACTTC
TRBD2	TRBV4-1	TRBJ2-2	few	22	CASSHNAVWLLAGLDRGGELFF	TGCGCCAGCAGCCACAACGCCGTGTGGCTACTAGCGGGATTAGATCGGGGCGGGGAGCTGTTTTTT
TRBD1	TRBV18	TRBJ1-1	-	16	CASSPMGQTSHTEAFF	TGTGCCAGCTCACCTATGGGACAGACATCCCACACTGAAGCTTTCTTT
-	TRBV20-1	TRBJ1-1	many	12	CSARDVIEGAFF	TGCAGTGCTAGAGACGTAATTGAAGGAGCTTTCTTT
TRBD1	TRBV24-1	TRBJ2-7	-	13	CATSDSRGYEQYF	TGTGCCACCAGTGATTCCAGGGGGTACGAGCAGTACTTC
TRBD1	TRBV12-3/TRBV12-4	TRBJ1-2	few	14	CASSWTGGVDGYTF	TGTGCCAGCAGCTGGACAGGGGGTGTGGATGGCTACACCTTC
-	TRBV7-7	TRBJ2-1	few	13	CASSLLASTEQFF	TGTGCCAGCAGCTTGCTAGCTTCCACTGAGCAGTTCTTC
-	TRBV12-3/TRBV12-4	TRBJ1-5	-	13	CASREGTYQPQHF	TGTGCCAGCAGGGAGGGTACTTATCAGCCCCAGCATTTT
-	TRBV2	TRBJ2-7	many	13	CASSVERKGVQYF	TGTGCCAGCAGTGTAGAGCGGAAAGGGGTTCAGTACTTC
TRBD2	TRBV20-1	TRBJ2-7	many	14	CSGLPGLAHYEQYF	TGCAGCGGCTTACCTGGACTAGCCCATTACGAGCAGTACTTC
-	TRBV7-9	TRBJ1-1	-	16	CASSLRAVLRNTEAFF	TGTGCCAGCAGCCTCCGGGCCGTACTGAGGAACACTGAAGCTTTCTTT
-	TRBV20-1	TRBJ2-5	many	14	CSARQTGMRETQYF	TGCAGTGCTAGACAAACAGGGATGCGAGAGACCCAGTACTTC
-	TRBV7-8	TRBJ2-7	few	13	CASRGTRAYEQYF	TGTGCCAGCAGAGGGACACGTGCCTACGAGCAGTACTTC
-	TRBV20-1	TRBJ2-3	many	14	CSARLVPGTDTQYF	TGCAGTGCTAGACTAGTACCTGGCACAGATACGCAGTATTTT
-	TRBV5-1	TRBJ1-2	-	14	CASSLATANYGYTF	TGCGCCAGCAGCTTGGCGACAGCGAACTATGGCTACACCTTC
TRBD1	TRBV12-3/TRBV12-4	TRBJ2-2	many	13	CASSPTGSGELFF	TGTGCCAGCAGCCCGACAGGGTCCGGGGAGCTGTTTTTT
-	TRBV20-1	TRBJ2-2	few	13	CSARRGNTGELFF	TGCAGTGCTAGGAGGGGGAACACCGGGGAGCTGTTTTTT
TRBD1	TRBV5-4	TRBJ1-5	few	14	CASSKTGSDQPQHF	TGTGCCAGCAGCAAGACAGGGTCCGATCAGCCCCAGCATTTT